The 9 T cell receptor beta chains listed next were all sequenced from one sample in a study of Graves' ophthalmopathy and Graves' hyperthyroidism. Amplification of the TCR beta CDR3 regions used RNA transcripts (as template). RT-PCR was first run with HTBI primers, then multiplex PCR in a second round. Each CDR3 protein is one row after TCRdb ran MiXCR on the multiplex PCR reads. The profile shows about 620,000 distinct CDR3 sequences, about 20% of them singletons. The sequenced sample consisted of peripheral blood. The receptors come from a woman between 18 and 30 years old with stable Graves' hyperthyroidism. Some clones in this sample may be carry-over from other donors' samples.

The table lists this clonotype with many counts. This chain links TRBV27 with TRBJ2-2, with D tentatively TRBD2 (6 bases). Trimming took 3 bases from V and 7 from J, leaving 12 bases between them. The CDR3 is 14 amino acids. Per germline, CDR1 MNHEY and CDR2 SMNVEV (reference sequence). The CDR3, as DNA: TGTGCCAGCAGTTTGGAGGGATTTGGCGGGGAGCTGTTTTTT. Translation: CASSLEGFGGELFF.

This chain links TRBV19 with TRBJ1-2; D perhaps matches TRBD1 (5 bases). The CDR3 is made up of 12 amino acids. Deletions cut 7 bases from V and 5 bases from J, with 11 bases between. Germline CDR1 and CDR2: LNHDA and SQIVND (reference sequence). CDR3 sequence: CASKTALYGYTF. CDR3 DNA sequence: TGTGCCAGTAAGACAGCTCTTTATGGCTACACCTTC.

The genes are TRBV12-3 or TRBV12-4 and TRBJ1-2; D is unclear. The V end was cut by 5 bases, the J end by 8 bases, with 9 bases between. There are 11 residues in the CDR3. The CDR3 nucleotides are TGTGCCAGCAGTCGACGATTCGGCTACACCTTC. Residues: CASSRRFGYTF.

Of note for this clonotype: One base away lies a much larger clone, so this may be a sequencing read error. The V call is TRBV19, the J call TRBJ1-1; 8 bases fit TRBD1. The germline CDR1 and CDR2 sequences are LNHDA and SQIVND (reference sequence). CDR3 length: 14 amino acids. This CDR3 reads CASSMTGVNTEACF. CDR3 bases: TGTGCCAGTAGTATGACAGGGGTGAACACTGAAGCTTGCTTT.

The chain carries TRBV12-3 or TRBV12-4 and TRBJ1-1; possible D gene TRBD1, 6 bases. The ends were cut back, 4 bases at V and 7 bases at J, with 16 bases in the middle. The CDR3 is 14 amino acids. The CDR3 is CASSSNRVMGEAFF. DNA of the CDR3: TGTGCCAGCAGTTCAAACAGGGTTATGGGTGAAGCTTTCTTT.

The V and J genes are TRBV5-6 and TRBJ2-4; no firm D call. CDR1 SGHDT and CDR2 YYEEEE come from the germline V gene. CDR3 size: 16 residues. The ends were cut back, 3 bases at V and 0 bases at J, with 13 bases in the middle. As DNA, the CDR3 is TGTGCCAGCAGCTGGGCAGTGCAGGAAGCCAAAAACATTCAGTACTTC. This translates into CASSWAVQEAKNIQYF.

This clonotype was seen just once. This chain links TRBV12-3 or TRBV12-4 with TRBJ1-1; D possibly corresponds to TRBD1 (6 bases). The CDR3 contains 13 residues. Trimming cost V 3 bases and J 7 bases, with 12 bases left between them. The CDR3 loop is CASSLGGAYEAFF. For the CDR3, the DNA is TGTGCCAGCAGTTTGGGGGGGGCCTATGAAGCTTTCTTT.

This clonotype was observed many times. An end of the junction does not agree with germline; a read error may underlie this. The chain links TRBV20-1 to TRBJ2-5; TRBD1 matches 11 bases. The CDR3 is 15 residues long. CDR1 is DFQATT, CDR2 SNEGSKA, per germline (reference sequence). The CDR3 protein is CSAPWAGTGGDIQCF. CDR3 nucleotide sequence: TGCAGTGCCCCCTGGGCCGGGACAGGGGGGGACATTCAGTGCTTC.

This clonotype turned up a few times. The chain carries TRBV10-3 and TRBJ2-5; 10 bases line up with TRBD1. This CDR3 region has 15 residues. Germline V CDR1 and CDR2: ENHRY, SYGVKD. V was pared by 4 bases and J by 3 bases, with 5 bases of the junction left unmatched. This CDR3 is CAISARDRGKETQYF. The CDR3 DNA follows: TGTGCCATCAGTGCCCGGGACAGGGGTAAAGAGACCCAGTACTTC.